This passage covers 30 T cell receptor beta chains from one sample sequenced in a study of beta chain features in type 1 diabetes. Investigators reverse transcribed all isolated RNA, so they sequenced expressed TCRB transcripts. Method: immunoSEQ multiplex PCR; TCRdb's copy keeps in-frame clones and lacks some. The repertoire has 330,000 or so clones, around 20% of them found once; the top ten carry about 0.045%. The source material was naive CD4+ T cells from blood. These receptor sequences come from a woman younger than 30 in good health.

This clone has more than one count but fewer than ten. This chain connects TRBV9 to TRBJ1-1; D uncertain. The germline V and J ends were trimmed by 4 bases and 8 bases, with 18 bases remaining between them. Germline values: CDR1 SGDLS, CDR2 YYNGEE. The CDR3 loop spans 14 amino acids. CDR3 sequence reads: CASSKPDGQQEAFF. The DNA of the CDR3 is TGTGCCAGCAGCAAACCTGACGGCCAACAGGAAGCTTTCTTT.

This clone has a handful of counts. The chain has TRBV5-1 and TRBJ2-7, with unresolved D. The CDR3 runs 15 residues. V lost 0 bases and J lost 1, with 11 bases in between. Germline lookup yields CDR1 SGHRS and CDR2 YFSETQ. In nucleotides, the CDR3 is TGCGCCAGCAGCTTGGAGGTGGGCACTTCCTACGAGCAGTACTTC. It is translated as CASSLEVGTSYEQYF.

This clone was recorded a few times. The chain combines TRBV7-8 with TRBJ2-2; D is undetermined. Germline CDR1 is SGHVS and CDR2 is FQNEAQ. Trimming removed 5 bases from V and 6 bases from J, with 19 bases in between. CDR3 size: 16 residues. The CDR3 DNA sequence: TGTGCCAGCAGCATGACTCCCTCGAGGAGTTCCGGGGAGCTGTTTTTT. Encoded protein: CASSMTPSRSSGELFF.

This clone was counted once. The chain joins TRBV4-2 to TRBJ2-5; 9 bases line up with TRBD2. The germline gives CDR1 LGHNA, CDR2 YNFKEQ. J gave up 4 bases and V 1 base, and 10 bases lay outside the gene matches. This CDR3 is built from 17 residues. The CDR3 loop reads CASSQGSGAGGSETQYF. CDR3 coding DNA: TGTGCCAGCAGCCAAGGGAGTGGAGCGGGGGGATCAGAGACCCAGTACTTC.

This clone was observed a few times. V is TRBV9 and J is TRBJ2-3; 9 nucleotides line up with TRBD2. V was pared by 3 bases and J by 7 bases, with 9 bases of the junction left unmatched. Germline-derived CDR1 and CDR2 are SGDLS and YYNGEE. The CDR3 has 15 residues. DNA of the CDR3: TGTGCCAGCAGCGGGGGAGGGCTAGCGGGGAATACGCAGTATTTT. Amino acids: CASSGGGLAGNTQYF.

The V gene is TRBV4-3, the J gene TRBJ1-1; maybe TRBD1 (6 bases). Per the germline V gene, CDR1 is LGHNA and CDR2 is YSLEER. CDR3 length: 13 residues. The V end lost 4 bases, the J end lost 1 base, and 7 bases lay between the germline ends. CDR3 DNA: TGCGCCAGCAGCCTGACAGGGAACACTGAAGCTTTCTTT. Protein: CASSLTGNTEAFF.

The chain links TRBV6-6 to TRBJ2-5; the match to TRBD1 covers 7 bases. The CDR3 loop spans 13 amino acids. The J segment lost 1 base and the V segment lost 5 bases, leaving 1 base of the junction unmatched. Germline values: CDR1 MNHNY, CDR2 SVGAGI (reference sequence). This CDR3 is CASSRDSQETQYF. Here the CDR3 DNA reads TGTGCCAGCAGTCGGGACAGCCAAGAGACCCAGTACTTC.

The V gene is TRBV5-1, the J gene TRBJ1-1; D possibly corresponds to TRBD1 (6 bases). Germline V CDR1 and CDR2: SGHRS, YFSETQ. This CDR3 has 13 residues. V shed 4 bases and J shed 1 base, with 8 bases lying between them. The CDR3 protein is CASSTGQNTEAFF. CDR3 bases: TGCGCCAGCAGCACGGGACAGAACACTGAAGCTTTCTTT.

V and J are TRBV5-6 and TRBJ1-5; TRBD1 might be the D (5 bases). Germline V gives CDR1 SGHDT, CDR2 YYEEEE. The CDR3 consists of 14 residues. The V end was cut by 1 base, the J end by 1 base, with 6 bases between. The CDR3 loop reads CASSLRGSNQPQHF. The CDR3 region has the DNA TGTGCCAGCAGCTTGAGGGGAAGCAATCAGCCCCAGCATTTT.

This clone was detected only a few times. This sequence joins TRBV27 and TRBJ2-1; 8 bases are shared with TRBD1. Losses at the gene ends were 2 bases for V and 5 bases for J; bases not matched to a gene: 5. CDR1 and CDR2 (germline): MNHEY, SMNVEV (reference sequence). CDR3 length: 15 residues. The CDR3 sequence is CASSLMDRVNNEQFF. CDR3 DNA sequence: TGTGCCAGCAGTTTAATGGACAGGGTAAACAATGAGCAGTTCTTC.

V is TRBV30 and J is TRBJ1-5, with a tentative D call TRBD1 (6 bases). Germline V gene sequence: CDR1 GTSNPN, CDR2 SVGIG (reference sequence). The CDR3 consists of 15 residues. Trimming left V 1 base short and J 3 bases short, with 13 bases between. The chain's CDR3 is CAWSAGGLNNQPQHF. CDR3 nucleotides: TGTGCCTGGAGTGCCGGGGGGCTGAACAATCAGCCCCAGCATTTT. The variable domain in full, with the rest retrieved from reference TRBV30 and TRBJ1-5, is SQTIHQWPATLVQPVGSPLSLECTVEGTSNPNLYWYRQAAGRGLQLLFYSVGIGQISSEVPQNLSASRPQDRQFILSSKKLLLSDSGFYLCAWSAGGLNNQPQHFGDGTRLSIL.

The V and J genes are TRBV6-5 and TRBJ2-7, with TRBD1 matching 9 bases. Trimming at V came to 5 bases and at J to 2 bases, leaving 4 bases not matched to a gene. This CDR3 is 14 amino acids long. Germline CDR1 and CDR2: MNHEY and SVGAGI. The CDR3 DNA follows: TGTGCCAGCAGTCCGCGACAGGGGGCCTACGAGCAGTACTTC. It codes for CASSPRQGAYEQYF.

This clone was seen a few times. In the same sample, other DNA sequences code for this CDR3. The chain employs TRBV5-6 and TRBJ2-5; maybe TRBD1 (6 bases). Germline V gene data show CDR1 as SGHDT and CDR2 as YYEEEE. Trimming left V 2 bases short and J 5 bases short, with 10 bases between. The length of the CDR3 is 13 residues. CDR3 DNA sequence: TGTGCCAGCAGCTTCAGGGGTGGGGAGACCCAGTACTTC. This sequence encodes CASSFRGGETQYF.

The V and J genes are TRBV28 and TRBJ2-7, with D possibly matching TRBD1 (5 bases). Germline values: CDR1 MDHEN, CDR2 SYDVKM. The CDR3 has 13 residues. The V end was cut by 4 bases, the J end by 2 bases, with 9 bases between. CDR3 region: CASSWSGTYEQYF. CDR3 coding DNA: TGTGCCAGCAGTTGGTCAGGGACCTACGAGCAGTACTTC.

In DNA form, the CDR3 reads TGCGCCAGCAGCAAAGGACAAGGGAATTCACCCCTCCACTTT. This gives the protein CASSKGQGNSPLHF. This chain links TRBV5-1 with TRBJ1-6; D is possibly TRBD1 (5 bases). Trimming took 4 bases from V and 7 from J, leaving 12 bases between them. CDR3 length: 14 amino acids. Germline V gene data show CDR1 as SGHRS and CDR2 as YFSETQ. Based on the CDR3 plus reference TRBV5-1 and TRBJ1-6, the full variable domain is KAGVTQTPRYLIKTRGQQVTLSCSPISGHRSVSWYQQTPGQGLQFLFEYFSETQRNKGNFPGRFSGRQFSNSRSEMNVSTLELGDSALYLCASSKGQGNSPLHFGNGTRLTVT.

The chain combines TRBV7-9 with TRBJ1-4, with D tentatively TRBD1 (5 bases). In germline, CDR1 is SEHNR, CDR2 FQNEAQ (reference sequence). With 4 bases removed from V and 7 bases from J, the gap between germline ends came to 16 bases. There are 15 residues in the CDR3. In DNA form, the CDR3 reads TGTGCCAGCAGCTCCACGGGCCTAGGGGCTGAAAAACTGTTTTTT. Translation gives CASSSTGLGAEKLFF. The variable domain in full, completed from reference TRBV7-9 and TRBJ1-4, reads DTGVSQNPRHKITKRGQNVTFRCDPISEHNRLYWYRQTLGQGPEFLTYFQNEAQLEKSRLLSDRFSAERPKGSFSTLEIQRTEQGDSAMYLCASSSTGLGAEKLFFGSGTQLSVL.

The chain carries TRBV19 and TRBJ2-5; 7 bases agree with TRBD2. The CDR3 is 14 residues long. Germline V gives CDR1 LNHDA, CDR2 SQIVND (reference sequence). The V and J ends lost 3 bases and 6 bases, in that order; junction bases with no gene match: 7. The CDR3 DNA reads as TGTGCCAGTAGTATCGGATCTAGCGGCAAGACCCAGTACTTC. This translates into CASSIGSSGKTQYF.

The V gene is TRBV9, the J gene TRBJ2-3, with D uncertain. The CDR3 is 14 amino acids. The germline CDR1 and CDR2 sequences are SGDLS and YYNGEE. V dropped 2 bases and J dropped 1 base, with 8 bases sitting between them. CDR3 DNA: TGTGCCAGCAGCGTGATGCTAGGCACAGATACGCAGTATTTT. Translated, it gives CASSVMLGTDTQYF.

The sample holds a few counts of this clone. Here the CDR3 reads CASSLTSGSYTGANVLTF. The CDR3 DNA reads TGTGCCAGCAGCCTTACTAGCGGGAGTTATACCGGGGCCAACGTCCTGACTTTC. This sequence joins TRBV7-9 and TRBJ2-6; 11 nucleotides match TRBD2. CDR1 and CDR2 (germline): SEHNR, FQNEAQ (reference sequence). The CDR3 totals 18 residues. The V segment lost 5 bases and the J segment 4 bases; nucleotides outside the gene matches: 10.

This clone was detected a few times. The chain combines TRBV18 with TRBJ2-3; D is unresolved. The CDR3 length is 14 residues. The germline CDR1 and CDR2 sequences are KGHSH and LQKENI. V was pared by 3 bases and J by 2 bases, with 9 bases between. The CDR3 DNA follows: TGTGCCAGCTCACCTGCGGCTCCCACAGATACGCAGTATTTT. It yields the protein CASSPAAPTDTQYF.

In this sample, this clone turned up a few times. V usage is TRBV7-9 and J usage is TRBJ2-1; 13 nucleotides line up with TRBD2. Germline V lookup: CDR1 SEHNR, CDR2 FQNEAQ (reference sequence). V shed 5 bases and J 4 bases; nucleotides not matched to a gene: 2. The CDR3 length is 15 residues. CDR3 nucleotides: TGTGCCAGCAGCACGGGACTAGCGGGATACAATGAGCAGTTCTTC. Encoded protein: CASSTGLAGYNEQFF.

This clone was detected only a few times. The DNA of the CDR3 is TGTGCCAGTAAACTGGAGGGACTCAGCACTGAAGCTTTCTTT. The encoded protein is CASKLEGLSTEAFF. The rearrangement uses TRBV7-8 and TRBJ1-1; tentative D call: TRBD1 (5 bases). Per germline, CDR1 SGHVS and CDR2 FQNEAQ. V was clipped by 9 bases and J by 4 bases, with 18 bases between them. The CDR3 totals 14 residues.

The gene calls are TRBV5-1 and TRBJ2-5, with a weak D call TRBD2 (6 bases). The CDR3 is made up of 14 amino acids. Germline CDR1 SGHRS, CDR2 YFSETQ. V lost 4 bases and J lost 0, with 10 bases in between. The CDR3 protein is CASSPGGYQETQYF. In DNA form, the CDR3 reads TGCGCCAGCAGCCCCGGAGGGTACCAAGAGACCCAGTACTTC.

For the CDR3, the DNA is TGTGCCAGCAGCTTGGTTAGCGGGAGGGGGAACAATGAGCAGTTCTTC. Translated, it gives CASSLVSGRGNNEQFF. The chain has TRBV5-4 and TRBJ2-1; TRBD2 agrees at 11 bases. Germline values: CDR1 SGHNT, CDR2 YYREEE (reference sequence). The CDR3 runs 16 residues. Unmatched junction bases numbered 4, after V lost 0 bases and J lost 5 bases.

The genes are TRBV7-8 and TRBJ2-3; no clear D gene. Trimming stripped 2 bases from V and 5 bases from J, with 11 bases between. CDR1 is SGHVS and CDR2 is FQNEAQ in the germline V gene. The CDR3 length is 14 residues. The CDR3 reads CASSLNPSLDTQYF. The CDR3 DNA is TGTGCCAGCAGCTTAAATCCATCATTAGATACGCAGTATTTT.

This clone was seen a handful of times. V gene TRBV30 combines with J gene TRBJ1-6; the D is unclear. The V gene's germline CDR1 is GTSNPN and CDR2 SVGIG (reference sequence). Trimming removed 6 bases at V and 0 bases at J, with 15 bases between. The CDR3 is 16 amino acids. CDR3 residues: CACPLAGSSYNSPLHF. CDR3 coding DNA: TGTGCCTGCCCCTTGGCGGGCAGCTCCTATAATTCACCCCTCCACTTT.

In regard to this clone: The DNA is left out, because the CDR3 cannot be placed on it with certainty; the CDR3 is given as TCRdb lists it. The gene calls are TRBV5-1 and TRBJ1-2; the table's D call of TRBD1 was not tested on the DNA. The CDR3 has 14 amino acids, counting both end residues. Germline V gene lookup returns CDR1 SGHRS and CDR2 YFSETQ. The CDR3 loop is CASSPTGFGEGYTF.

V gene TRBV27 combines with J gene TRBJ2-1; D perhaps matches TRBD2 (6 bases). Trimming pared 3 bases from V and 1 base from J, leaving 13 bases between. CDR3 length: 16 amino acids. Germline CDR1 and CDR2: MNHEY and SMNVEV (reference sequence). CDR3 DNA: TGTGCCAGCAGTTTCCTAGGGCTAGCGTCCTACAATGAGCAGTTCTTC. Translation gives CASSFLGLASYNEQFF.

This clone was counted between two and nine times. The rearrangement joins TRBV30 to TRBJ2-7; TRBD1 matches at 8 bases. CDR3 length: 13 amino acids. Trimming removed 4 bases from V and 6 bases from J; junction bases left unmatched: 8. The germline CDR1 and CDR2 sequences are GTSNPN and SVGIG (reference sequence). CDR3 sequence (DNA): TGTGCCTGGAAGTTGCAGGGGGCGGGCGAGCAGTACTTC. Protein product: CAWKLQGAGEQYF.

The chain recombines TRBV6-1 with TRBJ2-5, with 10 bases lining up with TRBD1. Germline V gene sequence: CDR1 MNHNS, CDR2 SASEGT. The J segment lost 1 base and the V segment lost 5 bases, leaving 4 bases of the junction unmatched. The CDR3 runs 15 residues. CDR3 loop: CASSPRDRGQETQYF. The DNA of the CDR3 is TGTGCCAGCAGTCCCCGGGACAGGGGCCAAGAGACCCAGTACTTC.